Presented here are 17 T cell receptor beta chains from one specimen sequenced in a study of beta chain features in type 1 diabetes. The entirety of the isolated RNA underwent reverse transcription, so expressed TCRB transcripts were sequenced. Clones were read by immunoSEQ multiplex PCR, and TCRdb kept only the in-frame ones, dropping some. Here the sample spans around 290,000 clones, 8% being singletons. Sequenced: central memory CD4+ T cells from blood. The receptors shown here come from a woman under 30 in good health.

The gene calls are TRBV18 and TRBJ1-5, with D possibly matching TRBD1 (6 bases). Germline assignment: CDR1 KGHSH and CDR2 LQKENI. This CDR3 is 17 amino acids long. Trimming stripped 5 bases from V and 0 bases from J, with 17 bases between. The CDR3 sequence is CASSDGGQPYSNQPQHF. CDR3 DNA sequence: TGTGCCAGCTCAGATGGCGGACAGCCATATAGCAATCAGCCCCAGCATTTT.

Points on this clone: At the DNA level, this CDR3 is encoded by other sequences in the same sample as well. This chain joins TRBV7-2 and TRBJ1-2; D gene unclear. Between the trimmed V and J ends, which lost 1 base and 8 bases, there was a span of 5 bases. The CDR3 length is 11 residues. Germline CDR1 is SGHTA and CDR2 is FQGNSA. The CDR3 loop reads CASSLEGGYTF. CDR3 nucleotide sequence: TGTGCCAGCAGCTTAGAAGGGGGCTACACCTTC.

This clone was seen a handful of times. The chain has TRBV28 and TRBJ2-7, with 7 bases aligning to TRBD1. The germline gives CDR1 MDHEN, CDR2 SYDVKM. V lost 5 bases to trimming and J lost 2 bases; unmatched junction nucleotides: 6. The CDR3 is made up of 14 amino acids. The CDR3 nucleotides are TGTGCCAGCAGTCACCGGGACAGACCCTACGAGCAGTACGTC. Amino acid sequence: CASSHRDRPYEQYV.

CDR3 region: CACRGANYGYTF. The CDR3 nucleotides read TGTGCCTGCCGTGGAGCTAACTATGGCTACACCTTC. The chain carries TRBV6-1 and TRBJ1-2; no clear D gene. In germline, CDR1 is MNHNS, CDR2 SASEGT. The CDR3 is 12 amino acids. Trimming pared 11 bases from V and 0 bases from J, leaving 10 bases between.

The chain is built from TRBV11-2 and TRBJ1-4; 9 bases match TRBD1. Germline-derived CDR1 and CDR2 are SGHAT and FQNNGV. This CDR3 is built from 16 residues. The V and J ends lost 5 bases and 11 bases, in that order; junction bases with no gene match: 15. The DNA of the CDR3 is TGTGCCAGCAGCCGTCACCAGAGACAGGGGGGTGAGAAACTGTTTTTT. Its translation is CASSRHQRQGGEKLFF.

The CDR3 is CASSGWRRREANEKLFF. CDR3 sequence (DNA): TGTGCCAGCAGCGGATGGAGACGTAGGGAGGCTAATGAAAAACTGTTTTTT. The chain carries TRBV7-9 and TRBJ1-4; D not certain. Germline lookup yields CDR1 SEHNR and CDR2 FQNEAQ (reference sequence). V shed 5 bases and J shed 3 bases, with 19 bases lying between them. This CDR3 has 17 amino acids.

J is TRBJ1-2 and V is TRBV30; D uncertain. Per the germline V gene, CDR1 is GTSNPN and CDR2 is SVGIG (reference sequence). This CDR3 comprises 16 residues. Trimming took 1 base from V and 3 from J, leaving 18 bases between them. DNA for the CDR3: TGTGCCTGGAGTGGAGGCCCATTGAGATTCTACTATGGCTACACCTTC. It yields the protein CAWSGGPLRFYYGYTF.

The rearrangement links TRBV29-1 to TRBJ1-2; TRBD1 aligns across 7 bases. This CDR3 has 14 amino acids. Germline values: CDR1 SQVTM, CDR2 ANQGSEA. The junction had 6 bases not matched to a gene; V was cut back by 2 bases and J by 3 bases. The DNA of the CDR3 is TGCAGCGTTGAAATTCGGGACAGAGACTATGGCTACACCTTC. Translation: CSVEIRDRDYGYTF.

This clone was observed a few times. The CDR3, as DNA: TGTGCCAGCAGCTTAGCGGCTGGGGGAGAGACCCAGTACTTC. Its translation is CASSLAAGGETQYF. The genes are TRBV7-2 and TRBJ2-5; TRBD1 or TRBD2 may be the D gene (5 bases each). V was shortened by 0 bases and J by 4 bases, with 9 bases between the two germline ends. The V gene's germline CDR1 is SGHTA and CDR2 FQGNSA. This CDR3 is 14 amino acids long.

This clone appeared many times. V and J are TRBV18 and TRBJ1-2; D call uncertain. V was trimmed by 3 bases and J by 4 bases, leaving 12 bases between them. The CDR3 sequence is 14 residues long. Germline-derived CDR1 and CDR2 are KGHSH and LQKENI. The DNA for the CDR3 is TGTGCCAGCTCACCTAGGCCTCCGAGCTATGGCTACACCTTC. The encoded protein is CASSPRPPSYGYTF.

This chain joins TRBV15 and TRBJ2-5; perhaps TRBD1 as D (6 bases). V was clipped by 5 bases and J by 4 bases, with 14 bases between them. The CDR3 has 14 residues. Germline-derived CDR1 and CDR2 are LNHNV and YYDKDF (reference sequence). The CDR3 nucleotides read TGTGCCACCAGCGGAGGCTTCAGGGGAGAGACCCAGTACTTC. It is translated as CATSGGFRGETQYF.

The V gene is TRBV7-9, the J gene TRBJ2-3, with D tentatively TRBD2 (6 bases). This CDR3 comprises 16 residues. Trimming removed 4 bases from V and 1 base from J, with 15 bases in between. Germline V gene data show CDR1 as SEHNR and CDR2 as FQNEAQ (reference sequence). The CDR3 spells CASSYPEGIGTDTQYF. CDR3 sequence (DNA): TGTGCCAGCAGCTACCCGGAGGGGATAGGCACAGATACGCAGTATTTT.

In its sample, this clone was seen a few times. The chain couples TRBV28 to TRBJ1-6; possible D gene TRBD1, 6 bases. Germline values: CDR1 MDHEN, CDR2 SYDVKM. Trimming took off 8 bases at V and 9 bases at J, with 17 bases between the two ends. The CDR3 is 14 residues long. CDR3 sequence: CASGKGGIASPLHF. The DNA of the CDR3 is TGTGCCAGCGGTAAGGGGGGAATAGCTTCACCCCTCCACTTT.

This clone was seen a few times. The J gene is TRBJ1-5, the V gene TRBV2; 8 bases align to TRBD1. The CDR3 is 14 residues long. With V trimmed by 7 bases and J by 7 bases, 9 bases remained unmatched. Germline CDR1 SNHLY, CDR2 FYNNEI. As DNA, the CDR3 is TGTGCCAGCAAACCAGGGGGCCTCGGGCAGCCCCAGCATTTT. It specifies CASKPGGLGQPQHF.

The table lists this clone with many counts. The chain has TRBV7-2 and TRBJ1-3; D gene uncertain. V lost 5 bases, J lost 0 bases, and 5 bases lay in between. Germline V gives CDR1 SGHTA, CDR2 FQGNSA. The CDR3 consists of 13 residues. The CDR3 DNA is TGTGCCAGCAGCAGATACTCTGGAAACACCATATATTTT. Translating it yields CASSRYSGNTIYF.

In DNA form, the CDR3 reads TGTGCCAGCAGCTCAGATGCCACCAGGCTCGGGAACACCATATATTTT. Protein product: CASSSDATRLGNTIYF. The chain couples TRBV9 to TRBJ1-3, with unresolved D. V was cut by 4 bases and J by 7 bases, with 21 bases left in between. CDR3 length equals 16 residues. The germline V gene has CDR1 SGDLS and CDR2 YYNGEE.

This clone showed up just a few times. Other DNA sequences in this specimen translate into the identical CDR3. The CDR3: CASSLGGANQPQHF. DNA for the CDR3: TGTGCCAGCAGCTTGGGAGGGGCCAATCAGCCCCAGCATTTT. The V and J genes are TRBV7-9 and TRBJ1-5; a weak D match, TRBD1 (5 bases). Germline V gene data show CDR1 as SEHNR and CDR2 as FQNEAQ (reference sequence). The CDR3 runs to 14 residues. V was trimmed by 3 bases and J by 3 bases, leaving 9 bases between them. The variable domain in full, with the rest retrieved from reference TRBV7-9 and TRBJ1-5, is DTGVSQNPRHKITKRGQNVTFRCDPISEHNRLYWYRQTLGQGPEFLTYFQNEAQLEKSRLLSDRFSAERPKGSFSTLEIQRTEQGDSAMYLCASSLGGANQPQHFGDGTRLSIL.